This TCR beta chain stems from a study of blood T cell repertoires in COVID-19. In germline, CDR1 is SEHNR, CDR2 FQNEAQ (reference sequence). This CDR3 has 14 amino acids. Trimming cost V 0 bases and J 8 bases, with 11 bases left between them. Symptom resolution, clearance, or two negative PCRs marked donors in Cohort 3 as recovered. Assay used: immunoSEQ multiplex PCR; TCRdb lists only in-frame clones, some missing. The sample includes about 180,000 clones, about 79% of them seen just once. Material for sequencing was PBMCs or T cells enriched from blood (not recorded which). The J gene is TRBJ2-1, the V gene TRBV7-9; the D gene is possibly TRBD1 (5 bases). The TCR sequence derives from a man in his fifties or sixties who had recovered from COVID-19. The CDR3, as DNA: TGTGCCAGCAGCTTAGCTACCCCCAGGGATGAGCAGTTCTTC. It is translated as CASSLATPRDEQFF.